A selection of T cell receptor beta chains follows, all from one sample in a study of blood T cell repertoires in COVID-19. Libraries were prepared by immunoSEQ multiplex PCR; TCRdb keeps only in-frame clonotypes and omits some of them. The sample gives 200,000 to 250,000 clones, roughly 90% of which show up once; about 5% is in the top ten. The material sequenced was peripheral blood. The receptors derive from a woman aged 40 to 50 with acute or convalescent COVID-19. Each CDR3 is given with its conserved first and last residue. A D gene is named only where the DNA matches it firmly. Size is stated for part of the rows, as once, few or many counts, or as a class when the clone is expanded.

d_call: TRBD1; j_call: TRBJ1-1; v_call: TRBV19; clone_size: -; cdr3_aa: CASSVFQGAENTEAFF; cdr3_nt: TGTGCCAGTAGTGTTTTTCAGGGGGCAGAGAACACTGAAGCTTTCTTT
d_call: -; j_call: TRBJ2-1; v_call: TRBV7-2; clone_size: -; cdr3_aa: CASSRGSSYNEQFF; cdr3_nt: TGTGCCAGCAGCCGCGGCTCCTCCTACAATGAGCAGTTCTTC
d_call: -; j_call: TRBJ1-1; v_call: TRBV18; clone_size: -; cdr3_aa: CASSPLYRDTEAFF; cdr3_nt: TGTGCCAGCTCACCTCTATATCGTGACACTGAAGCTTTCTTT
d_call: -; j_call: TRBJ1-1; v_call: TRBV7-8; clone_size: -; cdr3_aa: CASSLQANTEAFF; cdr3_nt: TGTGCCAGCAGCCTACAGGCGAACACTGAAGCTTTCTTT
d_call: -; j_call: TRBJ2-5; v_call: TRBV19; clone_size: -; cdr3_aa: CASTRSSVPSETQYF; cdr3_nt: TGTGCCAGTACCCGAAGCAGCGTGCCATCGGAGACCCAGTACTTC
d_call: -; j_call: TRBJ1-6; v_call: TRBV19; clone_size: -; cdr3_aa: CASSPKTGGTSPLHF; cdr3_nt: TGTGCCAGTAGTCCCAAGACGGGGGGGACTTCACCCCTCCACTTT
d_call: -; j_call: TRBJ1-2; v_call: TRBV10-3; clone_size: -; cdr3_aa: CAISGGQFGDYGYTF; cdr3_nt: TGTGCCATCAGTGGTGGACAGTTCGGCGACTATGGCTACACCTTC
d_call: TRBD2; j_call: TRBJ2-5; v_call: TRBV7-9; clone_size: -; cdr3_aa: CASSLSGGIETQYF; cdr3_nt: TGTGCCAGCAGCTTATCCGGGGGGATAGAGACCCAGTACTTC
d_call: TRBD1; j_call: TRBJ1-4; v_call: TRBV7-6; clone_size: -; cdr3_aa: CASSLNPDRENEKLFF; cdr3_nt: TGTGCCAGCAGCTTAAACCCGGACAGGGAAAATGAAAAACTGTTTTTT
d_call: -; j_call: TRBJ1-6; v_call: TRBV5-6; clone_size: -; cdr3_aa: CASSLGGHFNSPLHF; cdr3_nt: TGTGCCAGCAGCTTGGGGGGACACTTCAATTCACCCCTCCACTTT
d_call: TRBD2; j_call: TRBJ2-2; v_call: TRBV14; clone_size: -; cdr3_aa: CASSLLAFAGELFF; cdr3_nt: TGTGCCAGCAGCCTACTAGCGTTTGCCGGGGAGCTGTTTTTT
d_call: -; j_call: TRBJ1-2; v_call: TRBV9; clone_size: once; cdr3_aa: CASSVATTGVGYGYTF; cdr3_nt: TGTGCCAGCAGCGTAGCCACCACGGGGGTGGGCTATGGCTACACCTTC
d_call: TRBD2; j_call: TRBJ2-5; v_call: TRBV13; clone_size: -; cdr3_aa: CASSTGLEQETQYF; cdr3_nt: TGTGCCAGCAGCACAGGACTAGAGCAAGAGACCCAGTACTTC
d_call: TRBD1; j_call: TRBJ1-3; v_call: TRBV7-2; clone_size: -; cdr3_aa: CASRLRQGAGNTIYF; cdr3_nt: TGTGCCAGCAGACTTCGACAGGGGGCTGGAAACACCATATATTTT
d_call: TRBD2; j_call: TRBJ2-5; v_call: TRBV5-1; clone_size: -; cdr3_aa: CASSTLGTSGQETQYF; cdr3_nt: TGCGCCAGCAGCACCCTGGGGACTAGCGGACAAGAGACCCAGTACTTC
d_call: TRBD1; j_call: TRBJ1-1; v_call: TRBV24-1; clone_size: -; cdr3_aa: CATSDYRGTEAFF; cdr3_nt: TGTGCCACCAGTGATTACAGGGGCACTGAAGCTTTCTTT
d_call: -; j_call: TRBJ2-6; v_call: TRBV5-4; clone_size: -; cdr3_aa: CASSSPGGANVLTF; cdr3_nt: TGTGCCAGCAGCTCACCGGGTGGGGCCAACGTCCTGACTTTC
d_call: -; j_call: TRBJ2-5; v_call: TRBV30; clone_size: -; cdr3_aa: CAWSIWSGETQYF; cdr3_nt: TGTGCCTGGAGTATATGGTCTGGCGAGACCCAGTACTTC
d_call: TRBD1; j_call: TRBJ1-2; v_call: TRBV4-1; clone_size: -; cdr3_aa: CASSHPGQGKGYTF; cdr3_nt: TGCGCCAGCAGCCACCCGGGACAGGGCAAAGGCTACACCTTC
d_call: -; j_call: TRBJ1-1; v_call: TRBV5-6; clone_size: -; cdr3_aa: CASSLWSEAFF; cdr3_nt: TGTGCCAGCAGCTTGTGGAGTGAAGCTTTCTTT
d_call: TRBD2; j_call: TRBJ2-5; v_call: TRBV9; clone_size: -; cdr3_aa: CASSVRGGGPETQYF; cdr3_nt: TGTGCCAGCAGCGTACGGGGCGGGGGGCCAGAGACCCAGTACTTC
d_call: TRBD1; j_call: TRBJ1-2; v_call: TRBV6-5; clone_size: -; cdr3_aa: CASRDTGTGKYGYTF; cdr3_nt: TGTGCCAGCAGGGACACCGGGACAGGGAAATATGGCTACACCTTC